This T cell receptor (beta chain) was retrieved from a study of blood T cell repertoires in COVID-19. The CDR3 contains 16 residues. The V gene lost 1 base and the J gene lost 1 base, with 13 bases spanning the gap. The germline V gene has CDR1 MGHRA and CDR2 YSYEKL. Clones were read by immunoSEQ multiplex PCR, and TCRdb kept only the in-frame ones, dropping some. The sample consists of approximately 58,000 clones, 84% of them appearing once. V is TRBV4-1 and J is TRBJ2-5; TRBD1 might be the D (6 bases). The receptor was isolated from a woman aged 55-75 years with acute or convalescent COVID-19. The specimen was peripheral blood. The CDR3 bases are TGCGCCAGCAGCCAAGCCCTAGGACAGATCCAAGAGACCCAGTACTTC. This sequence encodes CASSQALGQIQETQYF.